Shown below are 3 T cell receptor beta chains from a single sample sequenced in a study of human T cells and chemical hapten exposure. A single record per CDR3 protein comes from TCRdb applying MiXCR to the RACE reads. The table records roughly 380,000 distinct CDR3 sequences, approximately 5.1% of them present only once. Time point indicated: pre-sensitization, week 0. The treatment here: therapeutic diphenylcyclopropenone sensitization with weekly scalp DPC. Sequences were derived from whole blood, sampled in connection with sensitization to the hapten diphenylcyclopropenone (DPC). The receptors were gathered from a woman between 50 and 59 years old with alopecia areata. Some clones in this sample may be carry-over from other donors' samples.

This clonotype appeared once. The chain joins TRBV20-1 to TRBJ1-2; 8 nucleotides match TRBD1. This CDR3 is 12 amino acids long. V dropped 6 bases and J dropped 8; count of bases not matched to a gene: 8. CDR1 and CDR2 (germline): DFQATT, SNEGSKA (reference sequence). The CDR3 DNA reads TGCAGTGCCGGGCAGGGGGCAGAAGGCTACACCTTC. Protein: CSAGQGAEGYTF.

This clonotype was picked up many times. This chain connects TRBV7-2 to TRBJ2-3; a weak D match, TRBD2 (6 bases). Trimming left V 3 bases short and J 2 bases short, with 12 bases between. Germline CDR1 and CDR2: SGHTA and FQGNSA. This CDR3 has 15 residues. The CDR3 is CASSLMGGTTDTQYF. The CDR3 DNA follows: TGTGCCAGCAGCTTGATGGGAGGCACCACAGATACGCAGTATTTT.

As concerns this clonotype: A much bigger clone sits one base away, suggesting this may be a read error. The chain employs TRBV12-3 or TRBV12-4 and TRBJ1-4; the D is unclear. With 4 bases removed from V and 7 bases from J, the gap between germline ends came to 7 bases. This CDR3 is built from 12 residues. CDR3 in DNA: TGTGCCAGCAGTTCTAGTCTTGAAAAACTGTTTTTT. Translated, it gives CASSSSLEKLFF.